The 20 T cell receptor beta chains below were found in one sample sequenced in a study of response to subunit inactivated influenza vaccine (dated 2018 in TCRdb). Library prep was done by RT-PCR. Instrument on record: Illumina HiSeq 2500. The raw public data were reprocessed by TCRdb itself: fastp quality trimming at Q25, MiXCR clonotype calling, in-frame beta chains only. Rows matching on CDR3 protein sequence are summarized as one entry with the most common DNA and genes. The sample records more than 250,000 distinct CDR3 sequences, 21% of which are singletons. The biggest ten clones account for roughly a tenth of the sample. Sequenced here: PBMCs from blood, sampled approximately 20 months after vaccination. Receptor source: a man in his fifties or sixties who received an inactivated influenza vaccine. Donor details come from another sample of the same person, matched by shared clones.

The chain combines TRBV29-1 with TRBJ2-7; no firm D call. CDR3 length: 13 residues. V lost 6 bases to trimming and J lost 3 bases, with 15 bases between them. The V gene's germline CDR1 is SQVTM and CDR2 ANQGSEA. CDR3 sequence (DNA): TGCAGCGTGAGGTCCAGGCTAGGCTACGAGCAGTACTTC. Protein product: CSVRSRLGYEQYF.

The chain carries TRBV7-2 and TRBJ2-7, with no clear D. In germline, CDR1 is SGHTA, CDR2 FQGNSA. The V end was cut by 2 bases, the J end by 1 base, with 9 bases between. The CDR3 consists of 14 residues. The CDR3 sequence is CASSLKAGSYEQYF. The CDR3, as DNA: TGTGCCAGCAGCTTAAAAGCCGGGTCCTACGAGCAGTACTTC.

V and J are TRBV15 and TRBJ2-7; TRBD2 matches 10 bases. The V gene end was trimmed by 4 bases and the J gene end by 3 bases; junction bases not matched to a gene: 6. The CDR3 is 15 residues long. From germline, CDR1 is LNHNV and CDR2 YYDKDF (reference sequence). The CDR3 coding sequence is TGTGCCACCAGCACAAATCCTAGCGGGGGCTACGAGCAGTACTTC. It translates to CATSTNPSGGYEQYF.

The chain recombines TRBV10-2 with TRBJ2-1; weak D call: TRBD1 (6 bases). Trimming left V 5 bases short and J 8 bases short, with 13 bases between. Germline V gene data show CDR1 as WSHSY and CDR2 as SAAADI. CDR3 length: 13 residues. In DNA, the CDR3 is TGCGCCAGCAGTCACAGGGATGGGGATGAGCAGTTCTTC. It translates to CASSHRDGDEQFF.

The chain's CDR3 is CASSSPGTGSNQPQHF. CDR3 in DNA: TGTGCCAGCAGCTCCCCCGGGACAGGGAGCAATCAGCCCCAGCATTTT. The V call is TRBV28, the J call TRBJ1-5; 9 nucleotides match TRBD1. J lost 1 base, V lost 6 bases, and 7 bases had no gene match. Germline CDR1 is MDHEN and CDR2 is SYDVKM. The CDR3 spans 16 residues.

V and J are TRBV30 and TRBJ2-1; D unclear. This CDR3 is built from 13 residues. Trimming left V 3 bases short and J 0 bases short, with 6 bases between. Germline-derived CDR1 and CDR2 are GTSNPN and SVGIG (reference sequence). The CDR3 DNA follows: TGTGCCTGGAGGGAAATCTCCTACAATGAGCAGTTCTTC. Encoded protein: CAWREISYNEQFF.

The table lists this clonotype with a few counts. The CDR3 sequence is CASSPPRTLQEQYF. The CDR3 region has the DNA TGTGCCAGCAGCCCACCCCGGACATTACAAGAGCAGTACTTC. This rearrangement joins TRBV6-1 to TRBJ2-7; possible D gene TRBD1, 5 bases. V was cut by 6 bases and J by 7 bases, with 19 bases left in between. The CDR3 contains 14 residues. Germline lookup yields CDR1 MNHNS and CDR2 SASEGT.

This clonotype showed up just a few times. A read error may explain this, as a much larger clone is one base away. The CDR3 DNA follows: TGTGCCAGCAGTTTAGCGGCCGGGGGATATCGGAACTATTGCTACACCTTC. This sequence encodes CASSLAAGGYRNYCYTF. J is TRBJ1-2 and V is TRBV12-3 or TRBV12-4; TRBD1 is a possible D gene (5 bases). The CDR3 totals 17 residues.

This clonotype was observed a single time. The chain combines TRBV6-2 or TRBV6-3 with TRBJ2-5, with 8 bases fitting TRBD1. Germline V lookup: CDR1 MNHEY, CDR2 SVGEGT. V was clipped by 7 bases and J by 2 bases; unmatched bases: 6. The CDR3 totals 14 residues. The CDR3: CASTLGQAQETQYF. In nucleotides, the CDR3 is TGTGCCAGCACACTGGGACAGGCACAAGAGACCCAGTACTTC.

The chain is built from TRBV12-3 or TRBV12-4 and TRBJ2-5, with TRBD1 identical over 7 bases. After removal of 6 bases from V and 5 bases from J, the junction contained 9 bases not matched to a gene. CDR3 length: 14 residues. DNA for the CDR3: TGTGCCAGCAGAGAGACAGGGCCTTTCGAGACCCAGTACTTC. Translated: CASRETGPFETQYF.

CDR3 sequence reads: CASSPGGRLYEQYF. CDR3 nucleotides: TGTGCCAGCTCACCGGGCGGGAGGTTGTACGAGCAGTACTTC. The gene calls are TRBV18 and TRBJ2-7; TRBD2 matches at 8 bases. CDR1 is KGHSH and CDR2 is LQKENI in the germline V gene. The CDR3 covers 14 residues. With 3 bases clipped from V and 4 bases from J, the junction kept 5 bases outside the gene matches.

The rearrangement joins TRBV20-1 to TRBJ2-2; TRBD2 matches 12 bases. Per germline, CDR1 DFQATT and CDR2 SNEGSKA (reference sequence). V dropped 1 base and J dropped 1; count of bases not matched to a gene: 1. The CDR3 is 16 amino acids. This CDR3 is CSARGLAGVNTGELFF. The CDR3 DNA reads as TGCAGTGCTAGAGGACTAGCGGGAGTGAACACCGGGGAGCTGTTTTTT.

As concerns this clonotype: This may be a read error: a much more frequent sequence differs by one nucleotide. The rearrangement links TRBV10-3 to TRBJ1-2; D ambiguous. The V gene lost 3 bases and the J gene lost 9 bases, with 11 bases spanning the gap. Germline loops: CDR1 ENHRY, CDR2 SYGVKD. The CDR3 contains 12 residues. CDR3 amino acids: CAISEERYCYTF. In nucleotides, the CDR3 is TGTGCCATCAGTGAAGAGCGATATTGCTACACCTTC.

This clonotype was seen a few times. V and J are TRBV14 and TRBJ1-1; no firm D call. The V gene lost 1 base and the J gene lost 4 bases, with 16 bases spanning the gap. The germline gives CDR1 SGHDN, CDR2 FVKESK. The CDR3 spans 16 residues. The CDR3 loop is CASSQAALGWGTEAFF. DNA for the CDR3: TGTGCCAGCAGCCAAGCGGCCCTTGGGTGGGGCACTGAAGCTTTCTTT. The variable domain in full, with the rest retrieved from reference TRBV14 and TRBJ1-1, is EAGVTQFPSHSVIEKGQTVTLRCDPISGHDNLYWYRRVMGKEIKFLLHFVKESKQDESGMPNNRFLAERTGGTYSTLKVQPAELEDSGVYFCASSQAALGWGTEAFFGQGTRLTVV.

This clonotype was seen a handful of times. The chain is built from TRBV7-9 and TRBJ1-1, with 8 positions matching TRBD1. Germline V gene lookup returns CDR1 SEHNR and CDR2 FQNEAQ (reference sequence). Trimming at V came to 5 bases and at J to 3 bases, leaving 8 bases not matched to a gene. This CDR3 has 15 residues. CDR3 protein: CASSGPHRGDTEAFF. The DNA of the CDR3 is TGTGCCAGCAGCGGCCCCCACAGGGGGGACACTGAAGCTTTCTTT.

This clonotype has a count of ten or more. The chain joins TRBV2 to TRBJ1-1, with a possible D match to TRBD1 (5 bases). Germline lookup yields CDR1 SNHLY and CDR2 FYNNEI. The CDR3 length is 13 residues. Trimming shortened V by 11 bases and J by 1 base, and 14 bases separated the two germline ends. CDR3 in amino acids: CAHTKGENTEAFF. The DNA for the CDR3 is TGTGCCCACACCAAAGGGGAGAACACTGAAGCTTTCTTT.

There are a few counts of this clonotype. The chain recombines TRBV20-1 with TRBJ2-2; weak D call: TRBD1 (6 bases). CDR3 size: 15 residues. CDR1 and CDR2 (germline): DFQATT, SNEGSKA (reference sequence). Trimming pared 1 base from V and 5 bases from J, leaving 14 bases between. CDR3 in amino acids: CSARVTGLQTGELFF. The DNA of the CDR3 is TGCAGTGCTAGAGTAACAGGGCTTCAAACCGGGGAGCTGTTTTTT.

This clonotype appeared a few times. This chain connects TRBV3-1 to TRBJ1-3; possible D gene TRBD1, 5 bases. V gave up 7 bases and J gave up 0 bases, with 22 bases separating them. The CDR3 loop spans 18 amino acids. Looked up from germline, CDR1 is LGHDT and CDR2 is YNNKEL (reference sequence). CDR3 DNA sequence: TGTGCCAGCACGCTCAACACCGGGACGACCATCTCTGGAAACACCATATATTTT. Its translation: CASTLNTGTTISGNTIYF. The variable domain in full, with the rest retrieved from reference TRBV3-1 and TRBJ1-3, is DTAVSQTPKYLVTQMGNDKSIKCEQNLGHDTMYWYKQDSKKFLKIMFSYNNKELIINETVPNRFSPKSPDKAHLNLHINSLELGDSAVYFCASTLNTGTTISGNTIYFGEGSWLTVV.

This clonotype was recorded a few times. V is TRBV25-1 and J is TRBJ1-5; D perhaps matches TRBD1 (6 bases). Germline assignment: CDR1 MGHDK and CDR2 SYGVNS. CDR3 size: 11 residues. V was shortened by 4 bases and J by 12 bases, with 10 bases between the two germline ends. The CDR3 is CASSGGQNQHF. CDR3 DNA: TGTGCCAGCAGTGGTGGACAGAACCAGCATTTT.

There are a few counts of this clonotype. The CDR3 region is CASSQVRLAGRETQYF. The CDR3 DNA follows: TGTGCCAGCAGCCAAGTAAGGCTAGCTGGGAGGGAGACCCAGTACTTC. The chain has TRBV3-1 and TRBJ2-5; perhaps TRBD2 as D (6 bases). The CDR3 consists of 16 residues. Trimming stripped 1 base from V and 5 bases from J, with 17 bases between. Per the germline V gene, CDR1 is LGHDT and CDR2 is YNNKEL (reference sequence).